This TCR beta chain was documented in a study of T cells after yellow fever vaccination. Study-level background: Each low-cell-number fraction was prepared by means of SMART-Seq v4 Ultra Low Input.

This clonotype was seen at least ten times. Its antigen is still unknown. General study results and limits: The study re-detected most primary-vaccination clones after the booster (96% CD4, roughly 85% CD8). FACS-sorted repertoires might harbor abundant contaminating clonotypes from the bulk population.

TCRdb ran MiXCR on the 5' RACE reads and lists one entry per CDR3 protein. The sample lists about 320,000 distinct CDR3 sequences, around 4.4% seen once, with approximately 19% in the top ten. Germline loops: CDR1 MNHEY, CDR2 SVGAGI. The CDR3 consists of 14 residues. The J segment lost 9 bases and the V segment lost 4 bases, leaving 5 bases of the junction unmatched. The chain employs TRBV6-5 and TRBJ1-6; 8 bases fit TRBD1. The specimen comprised PBMCs, sampled 15 days after the yellow fever booster vaccination. The TCR originated in a man younger than 30 who received the YFV17D yellow fever vaccine. The CDR3 DNA follows: TGTGCCAGCAGTTTTCAGGGGGCGGCTTCACCCCTCCACTTT. This codes for CASSFQGAASPLHF.